The 17 T cell receptor beta chains below come from one sample, sequenced in a study of cytomegalovirus exposure and HLA in healthy donors. Amplification used 60 Vbeta primers and 13 Jbeta primers. Produced via immunoSEQ multiplex PCR; TCRdb's table is partial and in-frame only. This sample has around 190,000 clones, with 80% to 90% found just once. Source material: PBMCs. These receptors were obtained from a middle-aged man in good health and CMV-seropositive.

The gene calls are TRBV29-1 and TRBJ1-2; TRBD1 aligns across 7 bases. The junction had 6 bases not matched to a gene; V was cut back by 4 bases and J by 4 bases. Looked up from germline, CDR1 is SQVTM and CDR2 is ANQGSEA. The CDR3 contains 13 residues. This CDR3 reads CSVGETGSYGYTF. CDR3 coding DNA: TGCAGCGTTGGTGAGACAGGGAGCTATGGCTACACCTTC.

DNA for the CDR3: TGTGCCAGCAGTCCCCGGACAGGTTTGGGAAATGAGCAGTTCTTC. Its translation is CASSPRTGLGNEQFF. The chain uses TRBV27 and TRBJ2-1; the match to TRBD1 covers 7 bases. Germline loops: CDR1 MNHEY, CDR2 SMNVEV (reference sequence). The CDR3 is 15 residues long. J was trimmed by 7 bases and V by 5 bases; bases with no gene match: 11.

The chain carries TRBV7-2 and TRBJ2-7, with D perhaps matching TRBD1 (5 bases). V gave up 2 bases and J gave up 5 bases, with 13 bases separating them. CDR3 length equals 14 residues. In germline, CDR1 is SGHTA, CDR2 FQGNSA. CDR3 amino acids: CASSLYTGENEQYF. The CDR3 bases are TGTGCCAGCAGCTTATATACAGGCGAGAACGAGCAGTACTTC.

The CDR3 loop is CASSPGQGGTGELFF. The CDR3 DNA is TGTGCCAGCAGCCCGGGACAGGGAGGCACCGGGGAGCTGTTTTTT. The rearrangement joins TRBV9 to TRBJ2-2; TRBD1 matches 9 bases. V trimming: 4 bases; J trimming: 4 bases; junction bases outside the gene matches: 5. The germline V gene encodes CDR1 SGDLS and CDR2 YYNGEE. The CDR3 loop spans 15 amino acids.

The chain's CDR3 is CASSSGLGQGDTQYF. As DNA, the CDR3 is TGTGCCAGCAGCTCCGGACTGGGTCAAGGGGATACGCAGTATTTT. This chain links TRBV11-3 with TRBJ2-3; D might be TRBD2 (5 bases). V was cut by 4 bases and J by 6 bases, with 17 bases left in between. CDR1 is SGHNT and CDR2 is YENEEA in the germline V gene. The length of the CDR3 is 15 residues.

The chain couples TRBV7-8 to TRBJ1-1; no clear D gene. The CDR3 spans 15 residues. Germline V lookup: CDR1 SGHVS, CDR2 FQNEAQ. Trimming took off 7 bases at V and 3 bases at J, with 18 bases between the two ends. As DNA, the CDR3 is TGTGCCAGCAACCAAAGGACTGCGGCGGACACTGAAGCTTTCTTT. This codes for CASNQRTAADTEAFF.

The rearrangement links TRBV27 to TRBJ2-1; 10 nucleotides match TRBD2. The CDR3 is 17 residues long. Germline CDR1 MNHEY, CDR2 SMNVEV (reference sequence). V was clipped by 3 bases and J by 1 base; unmatched bases: 6. The CDR3 sequence: CASSLFASGSSYNEQFF. In DNA form, the CDR3 reads TGTGCCAGCAGTTTGTTTGCTAGCGGGAGTTCCTACAATGAGCAGTTCTTC.

This chain uses TRBV14 with TRBJ2-3; D gene uncertain. V was cut by 4 bases and J by 2 bases, with 7 bases left in between. This CDR3 comprises 13 residues. Germline V gene lookup returns CDR1 SGHDN and CDR2 FVKESK. In nucleotides, the CDR3 is TGTGCCAGCAGCCTACTCTTCACAGATACGCAGTATTTT. This sequence encodes CASSLLFTDTQYF.

This chain links TRBV7-3 with TRBJ1-2, with D perhaps matching TRBD1 (6 bases). CDR1 and CDR2 from the germline V gene are SGHTA and FQGTGA. This CDR3 region has 14 residues. Trimming took 5 bases from V and 8 from J, leaving 18 bases between them. The CDR3 DNA sequence: TGTGCCAGCAGCCCGGGGGGCACGGAGGTAGGCTACACCTTC. Translation gives CASSPGGTEVGYTF.

The chain couples TRBV18 to TRBJ2-7, with 14 bases identical to TRBD2. The CDR3 totals 16 residues. The J segment lost 5 bases and the V segment lost 3 bases, leaving 6 bases of the junction unmatched. In germline, CDR1 is KGHSH, CDR2 LQKENI. The CDR3 loop reads CASSPGLAGVFNEQYF. The CDR3 DNA reads TGTGCCAGCTCACCGGGACTAGCGGGAGTTTTCAACGAGCAGTACTTC.

The chain links TRBV6-6 to TRBJ2-7; possible D gene TRBD1, 5 bases. The ends were cut back, 5 bases at V and 0 bases at J, with 11 bases in the middle. The length of the CDR3 is 14 residues. The germline V gene has CDR1 MNHNY and CDR2 SVGAGI (reference sequence). The CDR3 reads CASSPQESSYEQYF. The CDR3 coding sequence is TGTGCCAGCAGTCCACAGGAGAGCTCCTACGAGCAGTACTTC.

The chain links TRBV5-1 to TRBJ2-1; TRBD2 agrees at 16 bases. The junction had 4 bases not matched to a gene; V was cut back by 2 bases and J by 2 bases. Germline CDR1 and CDR2: SGHRS and YFSETQ. This CDR3 has 18 amino acids. The CDR3 sequence: CASSFGTSGRGPYNEQFF. The CDR3 DNA reads as TGCGCCAGCAGCTTTGGGACTAGCGGGAGGGGACCCTACAATGAGCAGTTCTTC.

The CDR3: CASNHGGTSDTGELFF. CDR3 sequence (DNA): TGTGCCAGCAACCATGGGGGGACTAGCGACACCGGGGAGCTGTTTTTT. This sequence joins TRBV11-1 and TRBJ2-2; 10 bases line up with TRBD2. V dropped 7 bases and J dropped 3; count of bases not matched to a gene: 8. The V gene's germline CDR1 is SGHAT and CDR2 FQDESV (reference sequence). This CDR3 has 16 amino acids. The whole variable domain, remainder taken from reference TRBV11-1 and TRBJ2-2, is EAEVAQSPRYKITEKSQAVAFWCDPISGHATLYWYRQILGQGPELLVQFQDESVVDDSQLPKDRFSAERLKGVDSTLKIQPAELGDSAMYLCASNHGGTSDTGELFFGEGSRLTVL.

This chain links TRBV11-2 with TRBJ2-7; D might be TRBD2 (5 bases). Trimming removed 0 bases from V and 6 bases from J, with 9 bases in between. The V gene's germline CDR1 is SGHAT and CDR2 FQNNGV. This CDR3 is built from 13 residues. CDR3 residues: CASSLELDREQYF. The CDR3 DNA follows: TGTGCCAGCAGCTTAGAACTAGACCGCGAGCAGTACTTC.

This clone was counted a few times. The gene calls are TRBV2 and TRBJ2-5, with a weak D call TRBD2 (5 bases). Looked up from germline, CDR1 is SNHLY and CDR2 is FYNNEI. The length of the CDR3 is 14 residues. Deletions cut 7 bases from V and 4 bases from J, with 16 bases between. The CDR3 loop reads CASTQRSGGETQYF. CDR3 sequence (DNA): TGTGCCAGCACCCAAAGGTCCGGAGGAGAGACCCAGTACTTC.

V gene TRBV30 combines with J gene TRBJ2-4; TRBD2 is a possible D gene (5 bases). Per germline, CDR1 GTSNPN and CDR2 SVGIG (reference sequence). The CDR3 loop spans 14 amino acids. This CDR3 is CAVEAPLAKNIQYF. The DNA of the CDR3 is TGTGCAGTGGAGGCACCTCTAGCCAAAAACATTCAGTACTTC. The whole variable domain, remainder taken from reference TRBV30 and TRBJ2-4, is SQTIHQWPATLVQPVGSPLSLECTVEGTSNPNLYWYRQAAGRGLQLLFYSVGIGQISSEVPQNLSASRPQDRQFILSSKKLLLSDSGFYLCAVEAPLAKNIQYFGAGTRLSVL.

The rearrangement uses TRBV5-1 and TRBJ2-2; D is perhaps TRBD2 (5 bases). The germline V and J ends were trimmed by 0 bases and 6 bases, with 9 bases remaining between them. The CDR3 contains 14 residues. Germline V CDR1 and CDR2: SGHRS, YFSETQ. The DNA for the CDR3 is TGCGCCAGCAGCTTGGTGGTGAGGGCCGGGGAGCTGTTTTTT. Residues: CASSLVVRAGELFF.